Listed here are 13 T cell receptor beta chains from one sample, sequenced in a study of naive and memory T cell subsets (TCRdb year 2017). The research as a whole found: A few larger clonotypes were found in naive repertoires, especially CD8, and these larger clonotypes were possibly memory cells re-expressing CD45RA.

Library preparation was by UMI-ligation and nested PCR. The instrument was an Illumina MiSeq. An equimolar mix of two oligonucleotides covering both TRBC1 and TRBC2 was used as the beta constant-region primer. The ligated cDNA went through four rounds of PCR with nested alpha and beta constant-region primers together with the SP2 primer. The public reads were reprocessed in TCRdb via fastp at Q25 and MiXCR, keeping in-frame beta chains. Every entry covers one CDR3 protein and lists the most common genes and DNA from its rows. For this sample there are over 110,000 distinct CDR3 sequences; about 20% appear just once. Approximately 0.58% of the sample is held by the ten biggest clonotypes. These receptors' antigens are unknown. Sequencing used naive CD8+ T cells from blood. The intended sense of this specimen's cell subset or site label: naive T cells, CD45RA high CD27+. These receptors were taken from a human donor in good health.

This rearrangement joins TRBV7-9 to TRBJ2-1, with D tentatively TRBD1 or TRBD2 (5 bases each). Germline CDR1 is SEHNR and CDR2 is FQNEAQ (reference sequence). V was pared by 1 base and J by 4 bases, with 17 bases between. The CDR3 sequence is 17 residues long. CDR3 residues: CASSLVDGGLGYNEQFF. CDR3 in DNA: TGTGCCAGCAGCTTAGTTGATGGGGGTCTTGGGTACAATGAGCAGTTCTTC.

V usage is TRBV19 and J usage is TRBJ2-1; no clear D gene. V lost 3 bases to trimming and J lost 0 bases, with 9 bases between them. CDR3 length: 15 amino acids. The germline CDR1 and CDR2 sequences are LNHDA and SQIVND (reference sequence). The CDR3, as DNA: TGTGCCAGTAGTATCGGCAGTAGCTCCTACAATGAGCAGTTCTTC. This gives the protein CASSIGSSSYNEQFF.

This clonotype was recorded at least ten times. This chain uses TRBV6-5 with TRBJ1-1; no firm D call. The CDR3 consists of 14 residues. With 7 bases removed from V and 1 base from J, the gap between germline ends came to 13 bases. Germline V gene lookup returns CDR1 MNHEY and CDR2 SVGAGI. The CDR3, as DNA: TGTGCCAGCAAGCTGCAGTACAGGAACACTGAAGCTTTCTTT. Translating it yields CASKLQYRNTEAFF.

The rearrangement links TRBV7-9 to TRBJ1-1; D is uncertain. V dropped 4 bases and J dropped 1 base, with 10 bases sitting between them. This CDR3 spans 14 amino acids. Germline V gene sequence: CDR1 SEHNR, CDR2 FQNEAQ (reference sequence). CDR3 sequence: CASSSLESNTEAFF. CDR3 nucleotide sequence: TGTGCCAGCAGCTCCCTCGAATCGAACACTGAAGCTTTCTTT.

There are a few counts of this clonotype. The rearrangement joins TRBV7-9 to TRBJ2-2, with D possibly matching TRBD2 (6 bases). This CDR3 has 16 residues. CDR1 is SEHNR, CDR2 FQNEAQ, per germline (reference sequence). V lost 2 bases and J lost 6, with 16 bases in between. This chain's CDR3 is CASSLTPREAAGELFF. Here the CDR3 DNA reads TGTGCCAGCAGCTTAACTCCGCGGGAAGCGGCCGGGGAGCTGTTTTTT.

This chain joins TRBV4-1 and TRBJ2-1; 7 nucleotides line up with TRBD1. The trim removed 4 bases at V and 7 bases at J, leaving 7 bases unmatched. Germline CDR1 MGHRA, CDR2 YSYEKL. CDR3 length: 14 amino acids. The CDR3 reads CASSPGQDLNEQFF. In nucleotides, the CDR3 is TGCGCCAGCAGCCCAGGACAGGATTTGAATGAGCAGTTCTTC.

This clonotype has just a few counts. The V gene is TRBV15, the J gene TRBJ2-3, with D unresolved. Germline V gene sequence: CDR1 LNHNV, CDR2 YYDKDF (reference sequence). Trimming pared 8 bases from V and 4 bases from J, leaving 16 bases between. The CDR3 spans 14 residues. The CDR3 DNA is TGTGCCACCCACGCCTCGGACGATCCAGATACGCAGTATTTT. Encoded protein: CATHASDDPDTQYF.

This clonotype was counted at least ten times. CDR3: CATSSRNSNQPQHF. In nucleotides, the CDR3 is TGTGCCACCAGTTCGCGGAATAGCAATCAGCCCCAGCATTTT. The gene calls are TRBV24-1 and TRBJ1-5; no firm D call. Germline V CDR1 and CDR2: KGHDR, SFDVKD. The V and J ends lost 6 bases and 0 bases respectively, with 8 bases between them. CDR3 length: 14 residues.

The rearrangement joins TRBV10-3 to TRBJ1-4; TRBD1 agrees at 10 bases. The CDR3 totals 14 residues. V was clipped by 6 bases and J by 5 bases; unmatched bases: 3. Germline V gene sequence: CDR1 ENHRY, CDR2 SYGVKD. The CDR3 sequence is CAIREDRGNEKLFF. The CDR3 DNA reads TGTGCCATCAGAGAGGACAGGGGGAATGAAAAACTGTTTTTT.

The V gene is TRBV15, the J gene TRBJ2-2; D is undetermined. Trimming pared 2 bases from V and 4 bases from J, leaving 5 bases between. This CDR3 has 13 amino acids. The germline V gene has CDR1 LNHNV and CDR2 YYDKDF (reference sequence). The CDR3 nucleotides read TGTGCCACCAGCAGAAAATCCACCGGGGAGCTGTTTTTT. This sequence encodes CATSRKSTGELFF.

This clonotype has more than one count but fewer than ten. The CDR3 DNA sequence: TGCAGTGCTAGAGAACCCAATCAGCCCCAGCATTTT. It translates to CSAREPNQPQHF. The chain is built from TRBV20-1 and TRBJ1-5; D is uncertain. V was clipped by 0 bases and J by 3 bases, with 3 bases between them. Germline values: CDR1 DFQATT, CDR2 SNEGSKA (reference sequence). The CDR3 runs 12 residues.

This clonotype came up a few times. This CDR3 reads CASSFLRVETQYF. The CDR3 DNA sequence: TGTGCCAGCAGTTTCCTGCGGGTGGAGACCCAGTACTTC. The rearrangement links TRBV28 to TRBJ2-5; possibly TRBD2 for D (5 bases). V gave up 3 bases and J gave up 5 bases, with 10 bases separating them. The CDR3 has 13 residues. From germline, CDR1 is MDHEN and CDR2 SYDVKM.

The V call is TRBV7-8, the J call TRBJ2-7, with D unresolved. The CDR3 has 14 amino acids. V gave up 2 bases and J gave up 4 bases, with 12 bases separating them. Germline V gene data show CDR1 as SGHVS and CDR2 as FQNEAQ. CDR3 amino acids: CASSLRLLPYEQYF. CDR3 coding DNA: TGTGCCAGCAGCTTAAGGCTACTGCCTTACGAGCAGTACTTC.